This T cell receptor (beta chain) emerged from a study of shared clonotypes between healthy human individuals. Study-level points and caveats: The authors expected sequencing depth to affect clonotype sharing among donors. Shared clonotypes across all four donors exceeded non-shared ones in generation probability. Generally, naive subsets came out with larger estimated richness than memory subsets.

This CDR3 has 16 residues. V lost 0 bases and J lost 4, with 16 bases in between. Germline CDR1 and CDR2: SGHRS and YFSETQ. CD8 cells classed as naive were CD45RO-negative and positively selected for CCR7, excluding terminally differentiated effector memory CD45RA+ cells. Study processing details: With immunoSEQ giving junction-only sequences and no quality scores, filtering differed. The table came from immunoSEQ multiplex PCR; TCRdb's copy has only in-frame clones and leaves some out. The DNA gave D and trimming, while V, J and clone size come from that table. The sample consists of hundreds of thousands of clones, roughly 98% of them appearing once. As concerns this clone: The antigen remains undetermined.

This TCR came from a man aged 30 to 39 in good health. The genes are TRBV5-1 and TRBJ1-1; the D is unclear. The sample consisted of naive CD8+ T cells sorted from blood. CDR3 loop: CASSLVRGEQGTEAFF. CDR3 coding DNA: TGCGCCAGCAGCTTGGTCCGGGGAGAGCAAGGCACTGAAGCTTTCTTT.